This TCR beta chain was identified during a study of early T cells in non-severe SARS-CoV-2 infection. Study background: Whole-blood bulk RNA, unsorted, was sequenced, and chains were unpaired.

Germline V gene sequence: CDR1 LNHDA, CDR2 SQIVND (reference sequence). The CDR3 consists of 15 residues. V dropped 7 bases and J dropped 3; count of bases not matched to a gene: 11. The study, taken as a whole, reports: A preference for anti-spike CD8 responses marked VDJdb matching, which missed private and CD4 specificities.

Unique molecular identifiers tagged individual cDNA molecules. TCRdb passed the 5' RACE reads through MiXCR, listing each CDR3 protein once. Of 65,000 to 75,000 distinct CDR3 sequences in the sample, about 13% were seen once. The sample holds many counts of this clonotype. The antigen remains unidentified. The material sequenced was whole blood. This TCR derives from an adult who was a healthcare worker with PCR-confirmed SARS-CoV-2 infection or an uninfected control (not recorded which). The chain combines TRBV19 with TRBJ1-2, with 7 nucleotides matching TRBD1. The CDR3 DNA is TGTGCCAGTATTTGGACAGGAGAAGGTCACTATGGCTACACCTTC. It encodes CASIWTGEGHYGYTF.